What follows are 4 T cell receptor beta chains derived from one specimen sequenced in a study of T cell changes during pregnancy in multiple sclerosis. The method was immunoSEQ multiplex PCR; TCRdb's version includes in-frame clones alone and lacks a portion of them. The table records approximately 44,000 clones, 85% to 95% of them present only once. The specimen comprised CD8+ T cells from peripheral blood mononuclear cells, sampled in the third trimester of pregnancy. Source of these receptors: a female donor with multiple sclerosis, enrolled in a pregnancy study.

V and J are TRBV19 and TRBJ1-2; TRBD1 aligns across 9 bases. CDR1 LNHDA and CDR2 SQIVND come from the germline V gene (reference sequence). The CDR3 runs to 14 residues. V shed 7 bases and J 8 bases; nucleotides not matched to a gene: 11. This chain's CDR3 is CASTPRTGVGGYTF. CDR3 sequence (DNA): TGTGCCAGTACCCCCCGGACAGGGGTGGGCGGCTACACCTTC.

The rearrangement joins TRBV11-2 to TRBJ2-3; no clear D. Germline V gene lookup returns CDR1 SGHAT and CDR2 FQNNGV. The CDR3 contains 11 residues. Trimming removed 5 bases from V and 5 bases from J, with 5 bases in between. DNA of the CDR3: TGTGCCAGCAGCGACATAGATACGCAGTATTTT. Its protein product is CASSDIDTQYF.

This clone has only one observation. This rearrangement joins TRBV27 to TRBJ2-1; TRBD2 agrees at 7 bases. The ends lost 6 bases at V and 8 bases at J; junction bases unmatched: 7. The CDR3 is 13 amino acids. Germline V gene data show CDR1 as MNHEY and CDR2 as SMNVEV (reference sequence). Written as DNA, the CDR3 is TGTGCCAGCAGCCGAGGACTAGTCGATGAGCAGTTCTTC. It encodes CASSRGLVDEQFF.

V and J are TRBV19 and TRBJ2-3; TRBD2 aligns across 7 bases. The CDR3 runs to 15 residues. Trimming cost V 9 bases and J 0 bases; bases outside gene matches: 9. The germline V gene has CDR1 LNHDA and CDR2 SQIVND (reference sequence). Written as DNA, the CDR3 is TGTGCCAGCTCGATACGGGGGGTTAGCACAGATACGCAGTATTTT. It translates to CASSIRGVSTDTQYF.